The 10 T cell receptor beta chains below all came from one sample that was sequenced in a study of glioma-infiltrating T cells after dendritic cell vaccination. Sequenced by immunoSEQ multiplex PCR; TCRdb stores in-frame clones only, minus some. The repertoire holds around 58,000 clones, more than 75% seen once, with about 10% in the top ten. The source material was blood, sampled before dendritic cell vaccination. The receptor source for this set is a human donor with glioblastoma.

The rearrangement links TRBV2 to TRBJ2-7, with TRBD1 as a possible D gene (6 bases). Germline CDR1 SNHLY, CDR2 FYNNEI. The V gene lost 7 bases and the J gene lost 2 bases, with 9 bases spanning the gap. CDR3 length equals 12 residues. CDR3 bases: TGTGCCAGCACCAGGACAGCCTACGAGCAGTACTTC. Protein sequence: CASTRTAYEQYF.

This clone was detected only once. The rearrangement joins TRBV6-6 to TRBJ2-5; unclear D gene. The tail of the sequence fits TRBJ2-7 better, so the J call may be wrong. This CDR3 comprises 11 residues. Germline loops: CDR1 MNHNY, CDR2 SVGAGI (reference sequence). CDR3 DNA sequence: TGTGCCAGCACCCAAACCTACGAGCAGTACTTC. Translated, it gives CASTQTYEQYF.

This chain joins TRBV19 and TRBJ2-6, with D perhaps TRBD1 (6 bases). Germline-derived CDR1 and CDR2 are LNHDA and SQIVND (reference sequence). The CDR3 is made up of 16 amino acids. Deletions cut 4 bases from V and 1 base from J, with 11 bases between. The CDR3 loop is CASSKVRGSGANVLTF. The CDR3 DNA reads as TGTGCCAGTAGTAAGGTTAGGGGGTCTGGGGCCAACGTCCTGACTTTC.

This clone came up once. The chain carries TRBV11-2 and TRBJ2-3; D uncertain. The V gene lost 1 base and the J gene lost 5 bases, with 7 bases spanning the gap. Germline V gene sequence: CDR1 SGHAT, CDR2 FQNNGV. The length of the CDR3 is 13 residues. In DNA form, the CDR3 reads TGTGCCAGCAGCTTAGCCCACATAGATACGCAGTATTTT. It translates to CASSLAHIDTQYF.

V usage is TRBV5-1 and J usage is TRBJ2-7, with 9 positions matching TRBD1. The V gene end was trimmed by 0 bases and the J gene end by 6 bases; junction bases not matched to a gene: 10. Germline assignment: CDR1 SGHRS and CDR2 YFSETQ. This CDR3 region has 16 residues. The CDR3 reads CASSLAPGTGRAEQYF. The DNA for the CDR3 is TGCGCCAGCAGCTTGGCCCCCGGGACAGGGCGGGCCGAGCAGTACTTC.

The chain couples TRBV27 to TRBJ1-2; D is ambiguous. CDR1 and CDR2 (germline): MNHEY, SMNVEV (reference sequence). The CDR3 spans 13 residues. V lost 6 bases, J lost 2 bases, and 10 bases lay in between. The CDR3 region is CASSLTPNYGYTF. CDR3 coding DNA: TGTGCCAGCAGCCTCACACCAAACTATGGCTACACCTTC.

The chain couples TRBV29-1 to TRBJ1-4; D unclear. This CDR3 comprises 13 residues. The V and J ends lost 4 bases and 2 bases respectively, with 8 bases between them. The V gene's germline CDR1 is SQVTM and CDR2 ANQGSEA. CDR3 nucleotide sequence: TGCAGCGTTGCTGTGCGGACTAATGAAAAACTGTTTTTT. Its protein product is CSVAVRTNEKLFF.

This clone was counted a few times. This rearrangement joins TRBV10-3 to TRBJ1-1; D remains ambiguous. Trimming left V 7 bases short and J 0 bases short, with 12 bases between. The CDR3 loop spans 14 amino acids. Per germline, CDR1 ENHRY and CDR2 SYGVKD. CDR3 coding DNA: TGTGCCATCACCCTGAACCGGGTGAACACTGAAGCTTTCTTT. Translation: CAITLNRVNTEAFF.

The chain employs TRBV29-1 and TRBJ1-2; D gene unclear. Trimming left V 4 bases short and J 4 bases short, with 10 bases between. CDR3 length equals 12 residues. Germline V CDR1 and CDR2: SQVTM, ANQGSEA. DNA for the CDR3: TGCAGCGTTGCTCCGACTCTCTATGGCTACACCTTC. It codes for CSVAPTLYGYTF.

The V gene is TRBV10-3, the J gene TRBJ1-5; D is unclear. Germline V gene data show CDR1 as ENHRY and CDR2 as SYGVKD. This CDR3 contains 13 residues. Trimming shortened V by 2 bases and J by 5 bases, and 7 bases separated the two germline ends. The CDR3 DNA reads as TGTGCCATCAGTGAGGAGGATGATCAGCCCCAGCATTTT. Translated, it gives CAISEEDDQPQHF.